One T cell receptor (beta chain) is described in this entry. This clonotype was counted ten times or more. It lacks a known antigen. No per-base quality is available; no much larger clone lies one base away. The label giving this sample's time point can be read as: newly diagnosed GD, antithyroid drugs for less than 3 months. RNA was extracted from PBMCs in TRIzol for both TCR sequencing and RNA sequencing. Graves' disease was diagnosed according to American Thyroid Association guidelines. Patients for the study were recruited at an endocrinology department in Xi'an, China. Each patient gave roughly 8.4 milliliters of peripheral blood, collected in an EDTA anticoagulant tube. Ficoll Paque Plus density gradient separation was used to isolate PBMCs, and no further T cell sorting was performed. An Agilent 2100 Bioanalyzer and agarose gel were used to check RNA quality, and a NanoDrop 2000 was used to measure RNA concentration.

Libraries were made using multiplex PCR. Sequencing was performed on an Illumina HiSeq 4000. CDR3 regions were amplified by Arm-PCR with iRepertoire HTBI primers to construct TCR beta libraries. Before sequencing, the PCR products went through gel purification. On the study's bioinformatics: Gene usage analysis of CDR3 amino acid clonotypes used the roughly 62 TRBV and 14 to 15 TRBJ segments found across samples. COPE and FqMerger were used to merge filtered high-quality paired reads into contigs. Contigs were aligned with BLAST to IMGT TRBV, TRBD and TRBJ reference genes, and CDR3 was defined per IMGT. Any clonotype with a frequency above 0.1% was counted as a highly expanded clone. Shannon entropy served as the measure of repertoire diversity, while the Gini coefficient captured V-J evenness. A clonotype was considered public if more than one individual shared it. Using fastp at Q25 and MiXCR, TCRdb reprocessed the public reads and kept productive beta chains. Every distinct CDR3 protein forms one entry, paired with its most common genes and DNA. These V and J calls derive from TCRdb rather than the authors' analysis. In all, the sample holds almost 450,000 distinct CDR3 sequences, and around 15% of those were seen once. Of the sample, about 10% is held by the ten largest clones.

These data belong to a study of regulatory T cells in long-lasting Graves disease (dated by TCRdb to 2020 to 2022). Broadly, across the study: Antithyroid drugs had been taken for less than 3 months by newly diagnosed Graves' disease patients. Peripheral blood TCR sequencing and RNA sequencing compared persistent Graves' disease patients with newly diagnosed Graves' disease patients. The study was registered as a clinical trial and conducted in China. A total of about 35 samples underwent TCR sequencing, from roughly 13 patients with persistent Graves' disease and 20 or so patients with newly diagnosed Graves' disease. Beyond this particular receptor, the publication reports: Compared with newly diagnosed patients, patients with persistent Graves' disease had lower TCR Shannon entropy and fewer highly expanded clones, which suggests clonal expansion. Only the TCR beta chain was sequenced and analyzed. More public clonotypes were shared among persistent patients (about 2,800) than among newly diagnosed patients (over 900). Because the primary lesion, thyroid tissue, could not be accessed, the study looked at peripheral blood alone. The small sample size was acknowledged by the authors as a limitation that may reduce accuracy. Preferential use of TRBV28, TRBJ1-2 and TRBJ2-5 was observed in persistent disease, whereas TRBV20-1 and TRBJ2-1 were favored in newly diagnosed disease.

As encoded in the germline V gene (reference sequence), CDR1 is DFQATT while CDR2 is SNEGSKA. Unmatched junction bases come to 4, with V trimmed by 0 bases and J by 6 bases. CDR3 length: 14 amino acids, cysteine to phenylalanine. The CDR3 DNA has 42 bases and is translated from base 1. This sample was also put to use in a study of T cells in Graves' hyperthyroidism and ophthalmopathy. The second investigation adds: A patient counted as having stable Graves' hyperthyroidism if no progression to ophthalmopathy occurred over 18 months of follow-up. Hyperthyroidism patients were aged 18 to 65 years and newly diagnosed, with disease duration of less than 2 months. Any patient with an uncontrolled infection, another autoimmune disease, pregnancy or lactation was excluded. Diagnoses were established on the basis of clinical symptoms, serum thyroxine and TRAb, thyroid ultrasound, and orbital computed tomography. The first round of RT-PCR for the TCR CDR3 was performed with the HTBI primer set and the Qiagen OneStep RT-PCR kit. Most expanded thyroid clonotypes (frequency above 0.001) were also detected in blood, a finding suggesting that blood repertoires may reflect thyroid immune responses. A model built on a 13 V-J signature distinguished ophthalmopathy from stable hyperthyroidism, reaching 85% to 90% sensitivity and 81.08% specificity in cross-validation and 80%/75% in testing. In validation, progression to ophthalmopathy was predicted by the model with 70% to 71% sensitivity and 72% to 85% specificity, a median of 6.5 months before onset. TCR V-J signatures able to tell the groups apart were searched for in a discovery cohort of around 95 patients, of whom roughly 42 had Graves' ophthalmopathy and about 60 had stable Graves' hyperthyroidism. Whether ophthalmopathy could be predicted prospectively was tested in an independent validation cohort made up of 18 to 20 hyperthyroidism patients plus 17 patients who later progressed to ophthalmopathy. The approximately 98 discovery patients were randomly divided into training and test sets at a 7:3 ratio. In roughly six Graves' hyperthyroidism patients, the study also compared T-cell repertoires from thyroid tissue with T-cell repertoires from blood. Once sampling was done, hyperthyroidism patients were given methimazole at a starting dose of 30 mg daily, whereas ophthalmopathy patients were given high-dose intravenous methylprednisolone. The libraries were constructed in a second round of multiplex PCR and then size-selected and purified. Sequencing of the libraries was done on an Illumina HiSeq2000 using paired-end 100 bp reads. Raw data were processed with SOAPnuke, discarding reads with adapters, uncalled bases, mean Phred below 15, or no exact constant-primer or identifier match. COPE v1.2.5 was used to merge high-quality paired reads, and clonotypes were defined as unique nucleotide sequences. MiTCR v1.1 was used to align clonotypes to the IMGT TRBV, TRBD and TRBJ reference segments. Analysis was restricted to V-J combinations with a frequency above 0.0001, which covered about 99% of repertoires. The TCS score was defined as F50 (clonal expansion) divided by E x V (chaos), with BLOSUM62-based TCRdist calculated between CDR3 peptides within each V-J. Welch's t-statistics and random forest reduced around 510 V-J features to roughly 13, which were used in a naive Bayes classifier (R e1071). No statistical method was used to fix the sample size in advance, and group allocation was not hidden from the investigators. TCR Vbeta CDR3 sequencing of some 140 peripheral blood samples (around 45 ophthalmopathy, 75 hyperthyroidism and roughly 17 progressor patients) is reported in the paper.

The rearranged segments are TRBV20-1 and TRBJ2-7, and TRBD2 matches 11 of the central bases. Sequenced material: peripheral blood mononuclear cells (PBMCs), taken at new diagnosis, from a patient treated with antithyroid drugs. This clonotype was obtained from a woman aged 30 to 39 with Graves disease. Donor details come from another sample of the same person, matched by shared clones. The CDR3 reads CSARDSGRAGEQYF. The DNA sequence is as follows: TGCAGTGCTAGAGATAGCGGGAGGGCTGGCGAGCAGTACTTC.